The sequence of this TCR beta chain was determined in a study of OX40 agonist ivuxolimab in advanced cancers. At the level of the study: The eligibility criteria allowed prior anti-PD-1, anti-PD-L1 or anti-CTLA-4 therapy, and about 40% had some. Overall study results and limits: Antigens targeted by the expanded peripheral T cells were not determined.

CDR1 and CDR2 from the germline V gene are KGHSH and LQKENI. The CDR3 covers 12 residues. The V gene lost 2 bases and the J gene lost 8 bases, with 9 bases spanning the gap. TCRdb's table, derived via immunoSEQ multiplex PCR, lists solely in-frame clones and lacks some. The sample has some 15,000 clones; around four fifths are singletons. As regards this clone: What it binds is unknown.

Samples of blood were obtained at baseline, on cycle 4 day 1, and on cycle 7 day 1. The sample in question was CD4+ or CD8+ T cells sorted from blood, obtained in a trial of the OX40 agonist ivuxolimab. This TCR derives from an adult with an advanced solid tumor such as melanoma, head and neck, liver or kidney cancer. The chain employs TRBV18 and TRBJ1-2; no definite D call. CDR3 sequence (DNA): TGTGCCAGCTCACCAGGCCTGGAGGGCTACACCTTC. As protein: CASSPGLEGYTF.